This T cell receptor (beta chain) was sequenced for a study of cytomegalovirus exposure and HLA in healthy donors. Study-level background: In an early release, HLA-typed donors contributed some 82 million unique TCR sequences. Overall study findings and caveats: When analyzed later, a missense DCLRE1C variant was found to be linked to TCR beta V- and J-gene trimming. Several of the most significant clusters were apparently associated with common viral pathogens in a later analysis.

The PCR contained 60 Vbeta and 13 Jbeta primers. The table came from immunoSEQ multiplex PCR; TCRdb's copy has only in-frame clones and leaves some out. This sample's table has approximately 150,000 clones. V lost 2 bases and J 5 bases, leaving 13 bases between the germline ends. The CDR3 sequence is 15 residues long. Germline loops: CDR1 SGHTA, CDR2 FQGTGA. A word on this clone: As yet, its antigen is unknown.

The sample consisted of PBMCs. This receptor was obtained from a woman aged 35 to 49 in good health and CMV-seronegative. The rearrangement joins TRBV7-3 to TRBJ1-5; D is ambiguous. CDR3 DNA: TGTGCCAGCAGCTTAGGATCAGGAAGGTATCAGCCCCAGCATTTT. It is translated as CASSLGSGRYQPQHF. The complete variable domain, with remaining parts taken from reference TRBV7-3 and TRBJ1-5, reads GAGVSQTPSNKVTEKGKYVELRCDPISGHTALYWYRQSLGQGPEFLIYFQGTGAADDSGLPNDRFFAVRPEGSVSTLKIQRTERGDSAVYLCASSLGSGRYQPQHFGDGTRLSIL.